A single sample is the source of the 19 T cell receptor beta chains below, sequenced in a study of blood T cell repertoires in COVID-19. Produced via immunoSEQ multiplex PCR; TCRdb's table is partial and in-frame only. The data show 250,000 to 350,000 clones, approximately 89% seen once. Sample: peripheral blood. The receptors here all came from a woman aged 45-59 years who had recovered from COVID-19.

V gene TRBV28 combines with J gene TRBJ2-3; 9 bases match TRBD2. The V gene's germline CDR1 is MDHEN and CDR2 SYDVKM. Losses at the gene ends were 11 bases for V and 10 bases for J; bases not matched to a gene: 10. This CDR3 spans 12 amino acids. The CDR3 DNA sequence: TGTGCCGCGGGGGGGAGCCGGATCCCGCAGTATTTT. Protein sequence: CAAGGSRIPQYF.

V and J are TRBV30 and TRBJ2-1, with D unresolved. Trimming left V 0 bases short and J 7 bases short, with 7 bases between. Germline values: CDR1 GTSNPN, CDR2 SVGIG (reference sequence). This CDR3 has 12 amino acids. The CDR3 nucleotides are TGTGCCTGGAGTGTACTGCGGAATGAGCAGTTCTTC. It is translated as CAWSVLRNEQFF.

V gene TRBV10-3 combines with J gene TRBJ2-3; D possibly corresponds to TRBD1 (6 bases). Germline CDR1 and CDR2: ENHRY and SYGVKD. This CDR3 spans 14 amino acids. The V gene lost 10 bases and the J gene lost 0 bases, with 14 bases spanning the gap. The CDR3 sequence is CATFGTTSTDTQYF. The CDR3 nucleotides read TGTGCCACTTTTGGGACAACTAGCACAGATACGCAGTATTTT.

This clone appeared a single time. The rearrangement uses TRBV10-1 and TRBJ1-1; 7 nucleotides align to TRBD1. There are 15 residues in the CDR3. The junction had 8 bases not matched to a gene; V was cut back by 6 bases and J by 1 base. CDR1 is WNHNN and CDR2 is SYGVQD in the germline V gene (reference sequence). This chain's CDR3 is CASSEAGQENTEAFF. Here the CDR3 DNA reads TGCGCCAGCAGCGAAGCCGGACAGGAGAACACTGAAGCTTTCTTT.

The rearrangement joins TRBV29-1 to TRBJ2-1; perhaps TRBD1 as D (5 bases). The CDR3 spans 12 residues. The V end was cut by 4 bases, the J end by 5 bases, with 9 bases between. Germline loops: CDR1 SQVTM, CDR2 ANQGSEA. CDR3 protein: CSVARTNNEQFF. CDR3 DNA sequence: TGCAGCGTTGCTAGGACAAACAATGAGCAGTTCTTC.

Here the CDR3 reads CASSPDGMSGEKLFF. CDR3 in DNA: TGTGCCAGCAGTCCCGACGGAATGAGCGGTGAAAAACTGTTTTTT. The chain links TRBV2 to TRBJ1-4; D is uncertain. Trimming pared 5 bases from V and 7 bases from J, leaving 17 bases between. Germline-derived CDR1 and CDR2 are SNHLY and FYNNEI. The CDR3 length is 15 residues.

This clone was picked up a small number of times. The chain links TRBV5-1 to TRBJ2-5; 12 nucleotides line up with TRBD1. This CDR3 has 16 amino acids. J was trimmed by 2 bases and V by 4 bases; bases with no gene match: 6. CDR1 and CDR2 (germline): SGHRS, YFSETQ. The CDR3: CASSPGTGGFQETQYF. The CDR3 DNA is TGCGCCAGCAGCCCCGGGACAGGGGGCTTTCAAGAGACCCAGTACTTC. Filled out from reference TRBV5-1 and TRBJ2-5, the complete variable domain reads KAGVTQTPRYLIKTRGQQVTLSCSPISGHRSVSWYQQTPGQGLQFLFEYFSETQRNKGNFPGRFSGRQFSNSRSEMNVSTLELGDSALYLCASSPGTGGFQETQYFGPGTRLLVL.

The chain links TRBV28 to TRBJ1-4; TRBD1 agrees at 9 bases. Germline V gives CDR1 MDHEN, CDR2 SYDVKM. This CDR3 spans 14 amino acids. J lost 6 bases, V lost 2 bases, and 1 base had no gene match. In DNA form, the CDR3 reads TGTGCCAGCAGTTTAACAGGGGGCTATGAAAAACTGTTTTTT. It encodes CASSLTGGYEKLFF.

The gene calls are TRBV5-6 and TRBJ2-3; D not certain. The CDR3 has 15 residues. Trimming left V 0 bases short and J 2 bases short, with 10 bases between. Germline CDR1 reads SGHDT; CDR2 reads YYEEEE. In DNA, the CDR3 is TGTGCCAGCAGCTTGGGTTGGCCTTACACAGATACGCAGTATTTT. Amino acids: CASSLGWPYTDTQYF. The full variable domain, its missing parts supplied by reference TRBV5-6 and TRBJ2-3, is DAGVTQSPTHLIKTRGQQVTLRCSPKSGHDTVSWYQQALGQGPQFIFQYYEEEERQRGNFPDRFSGHQFPNYSSELNVNALLLGDSALYLCASSLGWPYTDTQYFGPGTRLTVL.

This chain uses TRBV28 with TRBJ1-2; D is uncertain. The CDR3 has 12 amino acids. Trimming took off 1 base at V and 9 bases at J, with 9 bases between the two ends. The V gene's germline CDR1 is MDHEN and CDR2 SYDVKM. CDR3 bases: TGTGCCAGCAGTTTATCAGAGGGCAGCTACACCTTC. Translated, it gives CASSLSEGSYTF.

V and J are TRBV29-1 and TRBJ1-1, with D possibly matching TRBD1 (6 bases). CDR1 is SQVTM, CDR2 ANQGSEA, per germline. The CDR3 loop spans 14 amino acids. V was clipped by 5 bases and J by 1 base, with 14 bases between them. The CDR3 nucleotides read TGCAGCGTTACTAGGACAGTCGAGAACACTGAAGCTTTCTTT. It codes for CSVTRTVENTEAFF.

This clone appeared a few times. The chain is built from TRBV10-3 and TRBJ2-1, with D tentatively TRBD2 (5 bases). The CDR3 runs to 15 residues. Germline CDR1 reads ENHRY; CDR2 reads SYGVKD. Trimming left V 2 bases short and J 5 bases short, with 13 bases between. This CDR3 is CAISEPRTGNNEQFF. DNA of the CDR3: TGTGCCATCAGTGAGCCCCGGACTGGAAACAATGAGCAGTTCTTC.

This sequence joins TRBV3-1 (or the pseudogene TRBV3-2) and TRBJ2-3; D perhaps matches TRBD2 (6 bases). V was shortened by 1 base and J by 3 bases, with 11 bases between the two germline ends. CDR3 length: 15 residues. CDR1 is LGHDT and CDR2 is YNNKEL in the germline V gene (reference sequence). For the CDR3, the DNA is TGTGCCAGCAGCCAAGGCGGGGTTGAAACAGATACGCAGTATTTT. Protein sequence: CASSQGGVETDTQYF.

CDR3 sequence: CASSLRPGEKDYGYTF. The DNA of the CDR3 is TGCGCCAGCAGCCTAAGACCGGGGGAAAAAGACTATGGCTACACCTTC. The chain joins TRBV4-1 to TRBJ1-2, with D possibly TRBD1 on 5 matching bases. The CDR3 totals 16 residues. The V end lost 4 bases, the J end lost 3 bases, and 18 bases lay between the germline ends. Germline V CDR1 and CDR2: MGHRA, YSYEKL.

V gene TRBV28 combines with J gene TRBJ2-3; 7 bases are shared with TRBD1. J was trimmed by 7 bases and V by 1 base; bases with no gene match: 14. The CDR3 has 17 amino acids. Germline-derived CDR1 and CDR2 are MDHEN and SYDVKM. CDR3: CASSLLGTDLTRNTQYF. The CDR3 nucleotides are TGTGCCAGCAGTTTATTAGGGACAGACCTGACAAGAAATACGCAGTATTTT.

This clone was seen more than once but under ten times. This chain connects TRBV5-6 to TRBJ2-7; 7 bases align to TRBD1. CDR1 is SGHDT and CDR2 is YYEEEE in the germline V gene. V gave up 4 bases and J gave up 0 bases; unmatched junction bases: 10. The CDR3 is made up of 16 amino acids. CDR3 in DNA: TGTGCCAGCAGCAGAACCGGGACAGAAAGCTCCTACGAGCAGTACTTC. Its translation: CASSRTGTESSYEQYF.

The chain carries TRBV6-5 and TRBJ2-7; weak D call: TRBD2 (6 bases). The V and J ends lost 8 bases and 2 bases respectively, with 13 bases between them. The CDR3 extends over 13 amino acids. CDR1 and CDR2 from the germline V gene are MNHEY and SVGAGI. CDR3 sequence (DNA): TGTGCCAGCGGGCCGGCGGGGCCCTACGAGCAGTACTTC. It yields the protein CASGPAGPYEQYF.

The V and J genes are TRBV6-5 and TRBJ2-7, with 9 bases fitting TRBD2. This CDR3 region has 13 residues. Looked up from germline, CDR1 is MNHEY and CDR2 is SVGAGI. The V and J ends lost 6 bases and 2 bases, in that order; junction bases with no gene match: 2. The CDR3 DNA is TGTGCCAGCAGAGTAGCGGGGGCCTACGAGCAGTACTTC. Amino acids: CASRVAGAYEQYF.

The chain combines TRBV11-2 with TRBJ1-1; D unresolved. V was shortened by 6 bases and J by 6 bases, with 20 bases between the two germline ends. Germline CDR1 SGHAT, CDR2 FQNNGV. CDR3 length: 15 residues. This CDR3 is CASSSKKKRDPEAFF. DNA of the CDR3: TGTGCCAGCAGTTCTAAGAAAAAGAGGGATCCTGAAGCTTTCTTT.